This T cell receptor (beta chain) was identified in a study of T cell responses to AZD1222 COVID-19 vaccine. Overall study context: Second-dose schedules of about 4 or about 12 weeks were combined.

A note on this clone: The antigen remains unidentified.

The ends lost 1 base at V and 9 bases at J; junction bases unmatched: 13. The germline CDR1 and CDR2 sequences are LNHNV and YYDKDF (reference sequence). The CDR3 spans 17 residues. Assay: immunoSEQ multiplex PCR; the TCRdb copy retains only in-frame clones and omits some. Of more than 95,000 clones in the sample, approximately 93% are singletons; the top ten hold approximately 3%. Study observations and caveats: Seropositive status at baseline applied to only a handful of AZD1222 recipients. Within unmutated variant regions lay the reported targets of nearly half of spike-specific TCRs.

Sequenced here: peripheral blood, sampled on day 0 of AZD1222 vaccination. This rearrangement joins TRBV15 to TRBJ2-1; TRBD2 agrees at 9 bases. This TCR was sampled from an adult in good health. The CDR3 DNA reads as TGTGCCACCAGCAGAGGTCAAGGAGCGGGAGGCCCGGGTGAGCAGTTCTTC. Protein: CATSRGQGAGGPGEQFF.